This T cell receptor beta chain was identified in a study of cytomegalovirus exposure and HLA in healthy donors. As for the study in general: Assignment to the Caucasian-associated ancestry cluster applied to about 80% of the approximately 400 genotyped donors. Findings and limits, study-wide: Associated with HLA alleles at 0.05 false discovery rate in a later analysis were some 16,000 TCR beta sequences. TCR beta V- and J-gene trimming was later associated with a missense DCLRE1C variant.

PCR employed 60 Vbeta and 13 Jbeta primers. Sequencing was performed with immunoSEQ multiplex PCR; in TCRdb, only in-frame clones are kept and a portion is missing. This sample has under 250,000 clones; 65% to 80% occur once, and the top ten carry approximately 4.4%. The V end lost 4 bases, the J end lost 2 bases, and 11 bases lay between the germline ends. This CDR3 has 15 amino acids. The V gene's germline CDR1 is LNHDA and CDR2 SQIVND (reference sequence). For this clone: The antigen is not known.

Healthy bone marrow donors formed the donor group. This sequence was found in a woman in her 30s in good health and CMV-seropositive. This chain uses TRBV19 with TRBJ1-4, with D tentatively TRBD1 (5 bases). Sequencing used PBMCs. The DNA for the CDR3 is TGTGCCAGTAGTAATGAGGGGAGGACTAATGAAAAACTGTTTTTT. Its protein product is CASSNEGRTNEKLFF.